The present T cell receptor (beta chain) was sequenced within a study of T cells in Graves' hyperthyroidism and ophthalmopathy. On the study more broadly: Peripheral blood draws took place at initial diagnosis, ahead of any treatment.

Trimming stripped 8 bases from V and 8 bases from J, with 12 bases between. Germline-derived CDR1 and CDR2 are MNHNS and SASEGT. This CDR3 region has 11 residues. In its sample, this clonotype was seen many times. The antigen remains undetermined. The source material, RNA transcripts, was used to amplify TCR beta CDR3 regions. The primer set for the first-round RT-PCR of the TCR CDR3 was HTBI. TCRdb re-derived calls from the multiplex PCR reads in MiXCR, one entry per CDR3 protein. The table includes fewer than 650,000 distinct CDR3 sequences, about 15% detected once. Patients affected by ophthalmopathy presented a Clinical Activity Score of at least 3, a NOSPECS grade of at least 4, and disease duration below 3 months. Study results and limitations: Blood also contained most expanded thyroid clonotypes above 0.001.

Sequencing was carried out using blood. This TCR was recovered from a middle-aged woman with Graves' ophthalmopathy. This chain joins TRBV6-1 and TRBJ1-2; D uncertain. CDR3 nucleotides: TGTGCCAGCTCGGCGGGAAGCGGCTACACCTTC. Its translation is CASSAGSGYTF.